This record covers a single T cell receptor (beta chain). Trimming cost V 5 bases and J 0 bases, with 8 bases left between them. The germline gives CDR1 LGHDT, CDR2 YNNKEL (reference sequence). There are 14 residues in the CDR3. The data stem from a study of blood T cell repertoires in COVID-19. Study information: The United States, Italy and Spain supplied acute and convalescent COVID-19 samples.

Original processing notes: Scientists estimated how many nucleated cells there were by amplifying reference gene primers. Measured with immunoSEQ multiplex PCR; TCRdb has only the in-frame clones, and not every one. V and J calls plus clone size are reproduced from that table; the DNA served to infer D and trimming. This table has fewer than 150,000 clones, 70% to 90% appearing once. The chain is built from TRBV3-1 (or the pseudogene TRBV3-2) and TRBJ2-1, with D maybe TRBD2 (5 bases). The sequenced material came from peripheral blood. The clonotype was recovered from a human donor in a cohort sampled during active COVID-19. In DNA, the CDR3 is TGTGCCAGCAGCACCAGCGGCTCCTACAATGAGCAGTTCTTC. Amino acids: CASSTSGSYNEQFF.